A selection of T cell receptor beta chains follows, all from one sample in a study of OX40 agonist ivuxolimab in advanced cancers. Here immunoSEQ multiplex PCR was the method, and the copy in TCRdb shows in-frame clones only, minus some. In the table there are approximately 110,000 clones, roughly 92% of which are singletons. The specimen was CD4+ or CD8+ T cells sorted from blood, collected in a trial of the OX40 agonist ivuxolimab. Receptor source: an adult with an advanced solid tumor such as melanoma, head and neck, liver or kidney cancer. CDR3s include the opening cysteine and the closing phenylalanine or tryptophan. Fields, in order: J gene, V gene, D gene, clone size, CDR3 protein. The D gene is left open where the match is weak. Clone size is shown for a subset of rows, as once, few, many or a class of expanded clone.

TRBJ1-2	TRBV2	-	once	CASSEEGLSYGYTF
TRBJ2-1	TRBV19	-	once	CASSIDRTSWGEQFF
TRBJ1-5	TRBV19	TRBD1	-	CARDRGRGNQPQHF
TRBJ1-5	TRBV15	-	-	CATSEGRSWAPQHF
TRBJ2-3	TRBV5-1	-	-	CASSLGAGLGTDTQYF
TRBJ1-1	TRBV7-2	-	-	CASSYYRVPEAFF
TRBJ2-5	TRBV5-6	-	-	CASSPGTQETQYF
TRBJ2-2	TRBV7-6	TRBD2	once	CASSSDGGDTGELFF
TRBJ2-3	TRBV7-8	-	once	CASSLVGSTDTQYF
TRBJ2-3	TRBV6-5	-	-	CASSYGRETTDTQYF
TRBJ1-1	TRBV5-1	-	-	CASSVWGAEAFF
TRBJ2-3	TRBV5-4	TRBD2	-	CASSLGAGTRSTDTQYF
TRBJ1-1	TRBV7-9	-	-	CASSLRGAEAFF
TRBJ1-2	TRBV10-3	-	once	CAISGPNYGYTF
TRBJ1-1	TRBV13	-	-	CASSEDRRSTEAFF
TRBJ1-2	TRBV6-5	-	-	CASSYSQGTYGYTF
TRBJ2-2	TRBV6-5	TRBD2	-	CASRGLGVGELFF
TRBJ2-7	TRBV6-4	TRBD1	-	CASSPTSTGGSEQYF
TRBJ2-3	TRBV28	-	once	CASSLGLGTDTQYF
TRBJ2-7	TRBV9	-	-	CASSVEATTSYEQYF
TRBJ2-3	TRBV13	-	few	CASSLGSQGSTDTQYF
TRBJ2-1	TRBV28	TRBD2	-	CASSLLRTSGRRSYNEQFF
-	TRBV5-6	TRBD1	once	CASSLYVVQGDHEQYF
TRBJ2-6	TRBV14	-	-	CASSLVSSGANVLTF
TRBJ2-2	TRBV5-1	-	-	CASTAGHANTGELFF
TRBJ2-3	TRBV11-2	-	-	CASLWGTDTQYF
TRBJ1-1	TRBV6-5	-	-	CANTNLGGSEAFF
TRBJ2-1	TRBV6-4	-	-	CASSDGGSEQFF
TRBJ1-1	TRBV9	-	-	CASSSTGTGIDDTEAFF
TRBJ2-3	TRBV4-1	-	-	CASSQDQAVQYF
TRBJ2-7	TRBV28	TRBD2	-	CASQLGTIYEQYF
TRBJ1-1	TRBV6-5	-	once	CASSRNTEAFF
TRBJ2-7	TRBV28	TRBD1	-	CASSRTGAGYEQYF
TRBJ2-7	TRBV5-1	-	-	CASSSAGIPTYEQYF
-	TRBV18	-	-	CASSPWADYEQYF
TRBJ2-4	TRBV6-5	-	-	CASTPSLAKNIQYF
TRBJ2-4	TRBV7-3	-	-	CASSAGTGKNIQYF
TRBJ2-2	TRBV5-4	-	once	CASTPGTRNTGELFF
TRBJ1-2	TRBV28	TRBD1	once	CASSFRDREGYTF
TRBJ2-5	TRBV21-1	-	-	CASSSTPGDSQETQYF
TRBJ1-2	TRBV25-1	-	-	CASSEWEHSGYTF
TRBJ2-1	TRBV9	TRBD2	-	CASLASGTNEQFF
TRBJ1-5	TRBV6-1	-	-	CASSASYVHGMQPQHF
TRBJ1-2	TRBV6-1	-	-	CASSPGRGYGYTF
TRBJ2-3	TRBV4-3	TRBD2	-	CASSQRTSGSIGDTQYF
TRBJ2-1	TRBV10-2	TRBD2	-	CASSAYRAGGDEQFF
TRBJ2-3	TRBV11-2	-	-	CASSLRADSTDTQYF
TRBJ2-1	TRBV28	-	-	CASTRESSYNEQFF
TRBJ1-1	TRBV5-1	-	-	CASSIPLQGPNTEAFF
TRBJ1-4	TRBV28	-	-	CASTTLRGVGEKLFF